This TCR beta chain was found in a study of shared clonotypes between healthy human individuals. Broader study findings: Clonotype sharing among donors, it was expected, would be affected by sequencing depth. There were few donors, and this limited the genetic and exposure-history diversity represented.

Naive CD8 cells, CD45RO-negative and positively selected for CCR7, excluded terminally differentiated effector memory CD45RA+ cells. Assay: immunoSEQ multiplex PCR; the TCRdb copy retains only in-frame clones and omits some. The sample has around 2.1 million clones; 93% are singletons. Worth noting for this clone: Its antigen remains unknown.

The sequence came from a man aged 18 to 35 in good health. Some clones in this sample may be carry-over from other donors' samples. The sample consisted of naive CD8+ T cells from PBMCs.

This CDR3 reads CASRDLNRPGPAQETQYF. The CDR3 DNA reads as TGTGCCAGTAGGGACTTAAATCGTCCGGGGCCAGCCCAAGAGACCCAGTACTTC. This chain links TRBV19 with TRBJ2-5; the D gene could be TRBD1 or TRBD2 (5 bases each). Trimming shortened V by 6 bases and J by 1 base, and 24 bases separated the two germline ends. The germline gives CDR1 LNHDA, CDR2 SQIVND (reference sequence). This CDR3 has 18 residues.